The 15 T cell receptor beta chains below all came from one sample that was sequenced in a study of T-cell reconstitution after alpha-beta-depleted transplantation in children. The authors prepared the TCRbeta library with unique molecular identifiers. Via MiXCR, TCRdb re-called the PCR reads, giving one row per CDR3 protein. The table shows about 610,000 distinct CDR3 sequences, with over 9.5% occurring only once. The source was PBMCs from the stem cell graft donor, collected from the stem cell graft. Receptors were obtained from a human donor who donated a stem cell graft to a child with acute myeloid leukemia.

This chain links TRBV6-1 with TRBJ1-2; D gene ambiguous. From germline, CDR1 is MNHNS and CDR2 SASEGT. V lost 4 bases and J 4 bases, leaving 13 bases between the germline ends. The CDR3 spans 14 residues. The CDR3 spells CASSGRGGGYGYTF. Written as DNA, the CDR3 is TGTGCCAGCAGTGGCCGTGGTGGAGGCTATGGCTACACCTTC.

This clonotype appeared a few times. This chain uses TRBV7-4 with TRBJ2-5, with TRBD1 identical over 8 bases. Germline V CDR1 and CDR2: SGHVT, SQSDAQ. The J segment lost 5 bases and the V segment lost 5 bases, leaving 13 bases of the junction unmatched. The CDR3 length is 16 residues. CDR3 protein: CASSLKQGAGYETQYF. The CDR3 DNA reads as TGTGCCAGCAGCCTCAAGCAGGGGGCAGGCTACGAGACCCAGTACTTC.

This clonotype was seen ten or more times. The chain joins TRBV29-1 to TRBJ2-3, with D unresolved. V was trimmed by 5 bases and J by 1 base, leaving 13 bases between them. The germline gives CDR1 SQVTM, CDR2 ANQGSEA. The CDR3 totals 14 residues. The CDR3 coding sequence is TGCAGCGTTCGGGTCTGGGCGGGCACAGATACGCAGTATTTT. This sequence encodes CSVRVWAGTDTQYF.

This clonotype was observed many times. An end of the junction does not agree with germline; a read error may underlie this. The chain combines TRBV18 with TRBJ2-1, with D perhaps TRBD1 or TRBD2 (5 bases each). The CDR3 has 15 residues. Germline CDR1 reads KGHSH; CDR2 reads LQKENI. CDR3 sequence reads: CASSQGRDGYNEQSF. Here the CDR3 DNA reads TGTGCCAGCTCACAGGGTAGGGACGGATACAATGAGCAGTCCTTC. Filled out from reference TRBV18 and TRBJ2-1, the complete variable domain reads NAGVMQNPRHLVRRRGQEARLRCSPMKGHSHVYWYRQLPEEGLKFMVYLQKENIIDESGMPKERFSAEFPKEGPSILRIQQVVRGDSAAYFCASSQGRDGYNEQSFGPGTRLTVL.

Ten or more counts support this clonotype. The V call is TRBV7-8, the J call TRBJ2-5, with 14 bases identical to TRBD2. The ends lost 5 bases at V and 5 bases at J; junction bases unmatched: 13. The CDR3 sequence is 18 residues long. The germline V gene has CDR1 SGHVS and CDR2 FQNEAQ. Here the CDR3 DNA reads TGTGCCAGCAGCCCTCCGAGGAGACTAGCGGGAGGGGCTGAGACCCAGTACTTC. It encodes CASSPPRRLAGGAETQYF. The whole variable domain, remainder taken from reference TRBV7-8 and TRBJ2-5, is GAGVSQSPRYKVAKRGQDVALRCDPISGHVSLFWYQQALGQGPEFLTYFQNEAQLDKSGLPSDRFFAERPEGSVSTLKIQRTQQEDSAVYLCASSPPRRLAGGAETQYFGPGTRLLVL.

CDR3 protein: CASSGQTGNTIYF. The CDR3 nucleotides are TGCGCCAGCAGTGGACAGACTGGAAACACCATATATTTT. The chain joins TRBV5-1 to TRBJ1-3; possible D gene TRBD1, 6 bases. The CDR3 is 13 amino acids. V was trimmed by 5 bases and J by 2 bases, leaving 8 bases between them. Per germline, CDR1 SGHRS and CDR2 YFSETQ.

This clonotype was recorded many times. V usage is TRBV5-1 and J usage is TRBJ2-1; 11 bases agree with TRBD2. There are 16 residues in the CDR3. The germline V gene encodes CDR1 SGHRS and CDR2 YFSETQ. With 0 bases clipped from V and 6 bases from J, the junction kept 5 bases outside the gene matches. CDR3 coding DNA: TGCGCCAGCAGCTTGGTAGCGGGAGGGCCCGGCAATGAGCAGTTCTTC. This translates into CASSLVAGGPGNEQFF.

The chain links TRBV18 to TRBJ2-3; D may correspond to TRBD1 or TRBD2 (5 bases each). The CDR3 is 13 residues long. V dropped 8 bases and J dropped 4 bases, with 13 bases sitting between them. Germline V CDR1 and CDR2: KGHSH, LQKENI. The CDR3 region is CASRGAEADTQYF. The CDR3 nucleotides are TGTGCCAGCCGTGGGGCGGAGGCAGATACGCAGTATTTT.

The chain is built from TRBV30 and TRBJ1-3; D uncertain. The CDR3 runs to 13 residues. V was cut by 3 bases and J by 0 bases, with 6 bases left in between. Looked up from germline, CDR1 is GTSNPN and CDR2 is SVGIG (reference sequence). CDR3 bases: TGTGCCTGGAGGTGGGGCTCTGGAAACACCATATATTTT. Translating it yields CAWRWGSGNTIYF.

There are a few counts of this clonotype. The chain combines TRBV20-1 with TRBJ2-7; D may match TRBD1 or TRBD2 (6 bases each). The ends were cut back, 3 bases at V and 6 bases at J, with 15 bases in the middle. CDR1 and CDR2 (germline): DFQATT, SNEGSKA (reference sequence). This CDR3 spans 13 amino acids. The CDR3 bases are TGCAGTGCTAGCCGGTTACAGGGAGGCGAGCAGTACTTC. This codes for CSASRLQGGEQYF.

This clonotype was counted between two and nine times. This chain joins TRBV5-1 and TRBJ1-1; 7 bases are shared with TRBD1. Trimming took 0 bases from V and 6 from J; bases not matched to a gene: 5. Germline V gene data show CDR1 as SGHRS and CDR2 as YFSETQ. The CDR3 is 14 residues long. The CDR3 loop reads CASSLDRDRSEAFF. The CDR3 DNA reads TGCGCCAGCAGCTTGGATCGGGACAGATCTGAAGCTTTCTTT.

This clonotype was counted between two and nine times. The chain employs TRBV29-1 and TRBJ1-2; D gene unclear. The CDR3 runs to 12 residues. Trimming removed 3 bases from V and 2 bases from J, with 7 bases in between. Germline assignment: CDR1 SQVTM and CDR2 ANQGSEA. DNA of the CDR3: TGCAGCGTTGATAGAGCGAACTATGGCTACACCTTC. Protein: CSVDRANYGYTF.

This clonotype was detected a few times. The chain recombines TRBV12-3 or TRBV12-4 with TRBJ1-5, with unresolved D. CDR3 length: 14 amino acids. V was cut by 3 bases and J by 4 bases, with 10 bases left in between. The CDR3 spells CASSLGPSNQPQHF. In DNA, the CDR3 is TGTGCCAGCAGTTTGGGTCCCAGTAATCAGCCCCAGCATTTT.

The chain is built from TRBV10-3 and TRBJ2-1, with 8 bases that match TRBD2. This CDR3 comprises 15 residues. Germline V CDR1 and CDR2: ENHRY, SYGVKD. V shed 6 bases, J shed 0 bases, and the junction held 4 bases outside the gene matches. CDR3 protein: CAISPSGSSYNEQFF. The CDR3, as DNA: TGTGCCATCAGCCCGAGCGGGAGCTCCTACAATGAGCAGTTCTTC.

Worth noting for this clonotype: This is likely a read error, given that the CDR3 carries no conserved phenylalanine or tryptophan at its end. V usage is TRBV20-1 and J usage is TRBJ1-5, with unresolved D. V lost 3 bases and J lost 0, with 9 bases in between. The CDR3 runs to 14 residues. Germline V gene lookup returns CDR1 DFQATT and CDR2 SNEGSKA (reference sequence). The CDR3 sequence: CSARGHLSNQPQHI. In DNA, the CDR3 is TGCAGTGCTAGGGGCCATCTTAGCAATCAGCCCCAGCATATT.